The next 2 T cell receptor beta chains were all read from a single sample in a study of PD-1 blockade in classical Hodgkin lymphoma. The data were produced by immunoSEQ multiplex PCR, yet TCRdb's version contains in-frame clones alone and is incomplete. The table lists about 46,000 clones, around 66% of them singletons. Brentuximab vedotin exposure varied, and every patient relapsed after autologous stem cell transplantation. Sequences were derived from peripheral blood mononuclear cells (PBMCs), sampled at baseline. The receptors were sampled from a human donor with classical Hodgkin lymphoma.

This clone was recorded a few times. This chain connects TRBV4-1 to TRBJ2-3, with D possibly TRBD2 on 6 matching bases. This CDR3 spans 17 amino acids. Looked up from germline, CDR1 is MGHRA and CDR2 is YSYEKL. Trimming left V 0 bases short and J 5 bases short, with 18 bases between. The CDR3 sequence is CASSQEWDGSGRDTQYF. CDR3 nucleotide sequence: TGCGCCAGCAGCCAAGAATGGGACGGGAGTGGTAGAGATACGCAGTATTTT.

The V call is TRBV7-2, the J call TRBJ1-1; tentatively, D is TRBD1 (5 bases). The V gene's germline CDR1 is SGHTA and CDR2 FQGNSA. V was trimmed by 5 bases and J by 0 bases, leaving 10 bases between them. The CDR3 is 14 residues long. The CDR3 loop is CASSAGRVNTEAFF. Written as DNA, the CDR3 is TGTGCCAGCAGCGCGGGACGGGTGAACACTGAAGCTTTCTTT. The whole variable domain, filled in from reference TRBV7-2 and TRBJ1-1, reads GAGVSQSPSNKVTEKGKDVELRCDPISGHTALYWYRQSLGQGLEFLIYFQGNSAPDKSGLPSDRFSAERTGGSVSTLTIQRTQQEDSAVYLCASSAGRVNTEAFFGQGTRLTVV.